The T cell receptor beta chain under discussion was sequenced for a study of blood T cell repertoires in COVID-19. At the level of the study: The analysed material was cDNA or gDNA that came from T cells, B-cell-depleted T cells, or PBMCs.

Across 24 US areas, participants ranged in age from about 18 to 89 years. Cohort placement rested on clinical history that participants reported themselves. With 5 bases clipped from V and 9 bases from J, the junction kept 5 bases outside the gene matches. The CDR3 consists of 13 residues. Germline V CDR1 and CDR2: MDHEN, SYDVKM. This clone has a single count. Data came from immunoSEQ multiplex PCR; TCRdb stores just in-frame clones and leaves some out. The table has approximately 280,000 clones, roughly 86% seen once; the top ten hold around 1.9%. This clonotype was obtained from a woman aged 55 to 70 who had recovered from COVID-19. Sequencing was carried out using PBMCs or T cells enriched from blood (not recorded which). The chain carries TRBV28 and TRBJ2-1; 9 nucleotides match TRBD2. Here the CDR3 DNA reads TGTGCCAGCAGTCCCGGCGGGAGGGTTGAGCAGTTCTTC. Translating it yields CASSPGGRVEQFF.